This TCR beta chain came from a study of blood T cell repertoires in COVID-19. The assay was immunoSEQ multiplex PCR, and TCRdb's table has in-frame clones only and misses some. This sample has about 140,000 clones; roughly four fifths occur once, and the top ten carry roughly 7.3%. The V end lost 4 bases, the J end lost 2 bases, and 15 bases lay between the germline ends. Germline-derived CDR1 and CDR2 are SGHRS and YFSETQ. This CDR3 comprises 15 residues. The sample taken for sequencing was peripheral blood. The source is a human donor in a cohort sampled during active COVID-19. The chain combines TRBV5-1 with TRBJ2-5, with unresolved D. Here the CDR3 reads CASSLESGQQETQYF. DNA of the CDR3: TGCGCCAGCAGCCTTGAAAGTGGGCAGCAAGAGACCCAGTACTTC.